The entry below describes one TCR beta chain. The sample originates from a study of blood T cell repertoires in COVID-19. Whole-study context: COVID-19 samples, acute and convalescent, were from the United States, Italy and Spain. From T cells, B-cell-depleted T cells, or PBMCs came the material, which was cDNA or gDNA.

In the source study's methods: Amplification from reference gene primers served as the basis for estimated nucleated cell counts. TCRdb's copy holds only in-frame clones and misses some; the assay was immunoSEQ multiplex PCR. The DNA was the basis for D and trimming; V, J and clone size are from that table. The table records under 150,000 clones, roughly 84% of them present only once. Germline lookup yields CDR1 SGHTA and CDR2 FQGTGA. V was pared by 3 bases and J by 1 base, with 6 bases between. This CDR3 has 13 residues. The chain recombines TRBV7-3 with TRBJ2-5; no firm D call. The clonotype was recovered from a man aged 60 to 69 with acute or convalescent COVID-19. The sequenced sample consisted of peripheral blood. CDR3 sequence reads: CASSFNGQETQYF. In DNA, the CDR3 is TGTGCCAGCAGCTTCAACGGCCAAGAGACCCAGTACTTC.